A selection of T cell receptor beta chains follows, all from one sample in a study of CD8 T cells in ankylosing spondylitis. From the 5' RACE reads, TCRdb called clonotypes with MiXCR, one entry per CDR3 protein. The table includes approximately 500,000 distinct CDR3 sequences, roughly an eighth detected once. Sequenced sample: blood, either unsorted or a sorted T cell fraction (not recorded which). The receptors stem from a male donor with ankylosing spondylitis. Each CDR3 is given with its conserved first and last residue. Each record gives: CDR3 protein, CDR3 DNA, J gene, V gene, clone size, D gene. A D gene is named only where the DNA matches it firmly. Clone size appears in some rows only: once, few, many, or a class for an expanded clone.

cdr3_aa: CASSLANSYEQYF; cdr3_nt: TGTGCCAGCAGCTTAGCTAACTCCTACGAGCAGTACTTC; j_call: TRBJ2-7; v_call: TRBV7-2; clone_size: NA; d_call: NA
cdr3_aa: CASSLQGGTNQPQHF; cdr3_nt: TGTGCCAGCAGTTTACAGGGGGGAACCAATCAGCCCCAGCATTTT; j_call: TRBJ1-5; v_call: TRBV11-2; clone_size: many; d_call: TRBD1
cdr3_aa: CASSLASGRSQETQYF; cdr3_nt: TGCGCCAGCAGCTTGGCCAGCGGGAGGTCCCAAGAGACCCAGTACTTC; j_call: TRBJ2-5; v_call: TRBV5-1; clone_size: NA; d_call: TRBD2
cdr3_aa: CATSSGRVNSPLHF; cdr3_nt: TGTGCCACCAGTTCCGGCAGAGTTAATTCACCCCTCCACTTT; j_call: TRBJ1-6; v_call: TRBV24-1; clone_size: NA; d_call: NA
cdr3_aa: CASSSFVFNEQFF; cdr3_nt: TGTGCCAGCAGCTCGTTCGTATTCAATGAGCAGTTCTTC; j_call: TRBJ2-1; v_call: TRBV11-2; clone_size: many; d_call: NA
cdr3_aa: CASSPGTGGGYGYTF; cdr3_nt: TGTGCCAGCAGCCCCGGGACAGGGGGCGGCTATGGCTACACCTTC; j_call: TRBJ1-2; v_call: TRBV7-2; clone_size: many; d_call: TRBD1
cdr3_aa: CSVLLAIVNEQFF; cdr3_nt: TGCAGCGTACTACTAGCGATAGTGAATGAGCAGTTCTTC; j_call: TRBJ2-1; v_call: TRBV29-1; clone_size: NA; d_call: TRBD2
cdr3_aa: CASKGLAGKPEQFF; cdr3_nt: TGTGCCAGCAAAGGACTAGCGGGAAAACCTGAGCAGTTCTTC; j_call: TRBJ2-1; v_call: TRBV2; clone_size: many; d_call: TRBD2
cdr3_aa: CASSQDQRREQFF; cdr3_nt: TGTGCCAGCAGCCAAGATCAGCGAAGGGAGCAGTTCTTC; j_call: TRBJ2-1; v_call: TRBV4-2; clone_size: few; d_call: NA
cdr3_aa: CSARETGTGFTEAFF; cdr3_nt: TGCAGTGCTAGAGAAACCGGGACAGGGTTCACTGAAGCTTTCTTT; j_call: TRBJ1-1; v_call: TRBV20-1; clone_size: NA; d_call: TRBD1
cdr3_aa: CASSLKYTGELFF; cdr3_nt: TGTGCCAGCAGCTTGAAATACACCGGGGAGCTGTTTTTT; j_call: TRBJ2-2; v_call: TRBV5-5; clone_size: NA; d_call: NA
cdr3_aa: CASSGQPVAALNSPLHF; cdr3_nt: TGTGCCAGTAGCGGACAGCCTGTGGCAGCATTAAATTCACCCCTCCACTTT; j_call: TRBJ1-6; v_call: TRBV19; clone_size: NA; d_call: NA
cdr3_aa: CASTPDFPEADTQYF; cdr3_nt: TGTGCCAGCACCCCGGACTTCCCCGAAGCAGATACGCAGTATTTT; j_call: TRBJ2-3; v_call: TRBV3-1; clone_size: few; d_call: NA
cdr3_aa: CASSVVGATNYGYTF; cdr3_nt: TGTGCCAGCAGTGTAGTGGGAGCAACTAACTATGGCTACACCTTC; j_call: TRBJ1-2; v_call: TRBV6-1; clone_size: many; d_call: NA
cdr3_aa: CASSSSETTTTETQYF; cdr3_nt: TGTGCCAGCAGCTCCTCAGAGACAACTACCACGGAGACCCAGTACTTC; j_call: TRBJ2-5; v_call: TRBV7-9; clone_size: few; d_call: NA
cdr3_aa: CASSLVQGGTEAFF; cdr3_nt: TGTGCCAGCAGCTTGGTGCAGGGTGGAACTGAAGCTTTCTTT; j_call: TRBJ1-1; v_call: TRBV5-1; clone_size: many; d_call: NA
cdr3_aa: CSARDWSVDTQYF; cdr3_nt: TGCAGTGCTAGAGATTGGAGCGTGGATACGCAGTATTTT; j_call: TRBJ2-3; v_call: TRBV20-1; clone_size: many; d_call: NA
cdr3_aa: CASSPRQEAYEQYF; cdr3_nt: TGTGCCAGCTCACCACGACAGGAAGCCTACGAGCAGTACTTC; j_call: TRBJ2-7; v_call: TRBV18; clone_size: NA; d_call: NA
cdr3_aa: CASSLTGGNEKLFF; cdr3_nt: TGCGCCAGCAGCTTGACAGGGGGGAATGAAAAACTGTTTTTT; j_call: TRBJ1-4; v_call: TRBV5-1; clone_size: many; d_call: TRBD1
cdr3_aa: CAISEGLAGDNEQFF; cdr3_nt: TGTGCCATCAGTGAGGGACTAGCGGGAGACAATGAGCAGTTCTTC; j_call: TRBJ2-1; v_call: TRBV10-3; clone_size: many; d_call: TRBD2
cdr3_aa: CASSFTGRTTEAFF; cdr3_nt: TGTGCCAGCAGCTTTACAGGGCGGACCACTGAAGCTTTCTTT; j_call: TRBJ1-1; v_call: TRBV11-2; clone_size: NA; d_call: NA
cdr3_aa: CASSQGGASTDTQYF; cdr3_nt: TGTGCCAGCAGCCAAGGGGGCGCTAGCACAGATACGCAGTATTTT; j_call: TRBJ2-3; v_call: TRBV4-2; clone_size: many; d_call: NA
cdr3_aa: CASSETLTRNTEAFF; cdr3_nt: TGTGCCAGCAGTGAAACCTTAACGAGGAACACTGAAGCTTTCTTT; j_call: TRBJ1-1; v_call: TRBV2; clone_size: NA; d_call: NA